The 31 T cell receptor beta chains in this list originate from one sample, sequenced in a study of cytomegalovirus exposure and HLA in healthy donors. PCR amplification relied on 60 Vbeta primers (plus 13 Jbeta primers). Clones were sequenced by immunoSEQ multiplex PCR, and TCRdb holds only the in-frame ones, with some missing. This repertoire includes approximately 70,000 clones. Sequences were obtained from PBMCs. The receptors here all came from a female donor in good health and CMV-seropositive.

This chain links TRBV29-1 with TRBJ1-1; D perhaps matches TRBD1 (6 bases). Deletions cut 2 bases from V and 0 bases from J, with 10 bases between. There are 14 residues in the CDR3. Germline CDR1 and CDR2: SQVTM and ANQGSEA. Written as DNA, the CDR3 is TGCAGCGTTGAATTGGACAGAGTGAACACTGAAGCTTTCTTT. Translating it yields CSVELDRVNTEAFF.

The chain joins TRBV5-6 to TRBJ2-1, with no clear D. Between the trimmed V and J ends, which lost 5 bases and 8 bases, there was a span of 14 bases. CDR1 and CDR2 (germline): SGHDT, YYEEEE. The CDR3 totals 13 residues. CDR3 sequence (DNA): TGTGCCAGCAGGCTACTCACTCAGGATGAGCAGTTCTTC. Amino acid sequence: CASRLLTQDEQFF. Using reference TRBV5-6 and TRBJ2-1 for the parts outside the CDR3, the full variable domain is DAGVTQSPTHLIKTRGQQVTLRCSPKSGHDTVSWYQQALGQGPQFIFQYYEEEERQRGNFPDRFSGHQFPNYSSELNVNALLLGDSALYLCASRLLTQDEQFFGPGTRLTVL.

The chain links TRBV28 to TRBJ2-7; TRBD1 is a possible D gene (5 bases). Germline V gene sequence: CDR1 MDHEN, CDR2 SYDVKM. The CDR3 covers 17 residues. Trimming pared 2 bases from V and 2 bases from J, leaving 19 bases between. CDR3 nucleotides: TGTGCCAGCAGTTTAGTACCTGGGTCAGGGAAGCCCTACGAGCAGTACTTC. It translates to CASSLVPGSGKPYEQYF.

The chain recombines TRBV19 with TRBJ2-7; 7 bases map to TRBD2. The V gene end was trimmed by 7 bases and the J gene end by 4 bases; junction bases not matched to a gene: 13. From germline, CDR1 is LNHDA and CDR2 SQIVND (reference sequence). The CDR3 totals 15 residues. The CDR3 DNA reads TGTGCCAGTACCCCGGAGGGAGGGAACATGTACGAGCAGTACTTC. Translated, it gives CASTPEGGNMYEQYF. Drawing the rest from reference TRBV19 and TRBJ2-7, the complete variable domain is DGGITQSPKYLFRKEGQNVTLSCEQNLNHDAMYWYRQDPGQGLRLIYYSQIVNDFQKGDIAEGYSVSREKKESFPLTVTSAQKNPTAFYLCASTPEGGNMYEQYFGPGTRLTVT.

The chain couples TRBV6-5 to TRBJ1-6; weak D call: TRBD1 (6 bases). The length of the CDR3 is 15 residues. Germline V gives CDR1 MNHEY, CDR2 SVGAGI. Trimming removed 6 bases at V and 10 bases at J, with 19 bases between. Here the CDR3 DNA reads TGTGCCAGCAGACAAAGCTCCGGGACATACTCACCCCTCCACTTT. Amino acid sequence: CASRQSSGTYSPLHF.

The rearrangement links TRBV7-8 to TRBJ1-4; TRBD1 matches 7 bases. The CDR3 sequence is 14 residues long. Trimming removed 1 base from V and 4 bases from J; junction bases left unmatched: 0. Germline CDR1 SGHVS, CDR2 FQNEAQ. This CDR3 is CASSLGQGNEKLFF. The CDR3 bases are TGTGCCAGCAGCTTAGGACAGGGTAATGAAAAACTGTTTTTT.

CDR3 loop: CASSSTSGTGATYEQYF. CDR3 sequence (DNA): TGTGCCAGCAGCTCGACGTCCGGGACAGGGGCAACCTACGAGCAGTACTTC. The rearrangement joins TRBV7-9 to TRBJ2-7, with 10 bases fitting TRBD1. J gave up 2 bases and V 4 bases, and 11 bases lay outside the gene matches. This CDR3 has 17 amino acids. Germline V gene lookup returns CDR1 SEHNR and CDR2 FQNEAQ (reference sequence).

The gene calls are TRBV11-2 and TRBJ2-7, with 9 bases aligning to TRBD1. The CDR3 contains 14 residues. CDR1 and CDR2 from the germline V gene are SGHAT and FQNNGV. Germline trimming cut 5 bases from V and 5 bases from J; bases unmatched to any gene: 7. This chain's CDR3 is CASSARDRVHEQYF. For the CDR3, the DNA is TGTGCCAGCAGCGCCCGGGACAGGGTGCACGAGCAGTACTTC.

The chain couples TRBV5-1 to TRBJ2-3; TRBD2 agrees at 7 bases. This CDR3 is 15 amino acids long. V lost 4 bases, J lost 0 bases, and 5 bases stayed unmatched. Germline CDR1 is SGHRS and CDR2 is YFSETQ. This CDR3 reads CASSIPSGSTDTQYF. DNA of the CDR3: TGCGCCAGCAGCATCCCTAGCGGTAGCACAGATACGCAGTATTTT. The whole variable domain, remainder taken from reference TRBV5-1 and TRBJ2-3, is KAGVTQTPRYLIKTRGQQVTLSCSPISGHRSVSWYQQTPGQGLQFLFEYFSETQRNKGNFPGRFSGRQFSNSRSEMNVSTLELGDSALYLCASSIPSGSTDTQYFGPGTRLTVL.

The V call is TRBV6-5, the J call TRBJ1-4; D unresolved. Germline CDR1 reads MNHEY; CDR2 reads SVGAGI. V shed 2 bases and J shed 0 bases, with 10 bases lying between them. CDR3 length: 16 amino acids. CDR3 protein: CASSYGVYTTNEKLFF. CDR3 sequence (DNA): TGTGCCAGCAGTTACGGAGTTTACACAACTAATGAAAAACTGTTTTTT.

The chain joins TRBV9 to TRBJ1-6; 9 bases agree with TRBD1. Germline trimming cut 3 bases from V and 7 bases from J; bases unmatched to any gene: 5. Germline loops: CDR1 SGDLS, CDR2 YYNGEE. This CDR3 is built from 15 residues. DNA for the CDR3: TGTGCCAGCAGCGCCGGGACAGGGAGGAATTCACCCCTCCACTTT. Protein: CASSAGTGRNSPLHF. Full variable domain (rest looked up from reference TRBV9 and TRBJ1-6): DSGVTQTPKHLITATGQRVTLRCSPRSGDLSVYWYQQSLDQGLQFLIQYYNGEERAKGNILERFSAQQFPDLHSELNLSSLELGDSALYFCASSAGTGRNSPLHFGNGTRLTVT.

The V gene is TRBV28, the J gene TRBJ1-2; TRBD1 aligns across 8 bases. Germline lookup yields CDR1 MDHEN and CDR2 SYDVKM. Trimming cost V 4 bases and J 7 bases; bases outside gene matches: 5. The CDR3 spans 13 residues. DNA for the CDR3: TGTGCCAGCAGTTCTCTGGACAGGGCTGGCTACACCTTC. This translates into CASSSLDRAGYTF.

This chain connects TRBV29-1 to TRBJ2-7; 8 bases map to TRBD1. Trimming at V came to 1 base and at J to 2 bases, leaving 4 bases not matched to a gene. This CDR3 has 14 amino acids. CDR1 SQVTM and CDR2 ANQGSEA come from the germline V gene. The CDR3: CSVEVPGQAYEQYF. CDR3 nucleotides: TGCAGCGTTGAAGTCCCGGGACAGGCCTACGAGCAGTACTTC.

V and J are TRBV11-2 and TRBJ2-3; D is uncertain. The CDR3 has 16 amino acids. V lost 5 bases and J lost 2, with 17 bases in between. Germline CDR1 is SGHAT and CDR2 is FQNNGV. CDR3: CASSQSSVSNTDTQYF. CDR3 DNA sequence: TGTGCCAGCAGCCAAAGCAGCGTTTCTAACACAGATACGCAGTATTTT.

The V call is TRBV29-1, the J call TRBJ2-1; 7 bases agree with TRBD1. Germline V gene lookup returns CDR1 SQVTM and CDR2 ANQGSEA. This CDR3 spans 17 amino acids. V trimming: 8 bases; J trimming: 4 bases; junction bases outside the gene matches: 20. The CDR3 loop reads CSIMGRQGRASYNEQFF. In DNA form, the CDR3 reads TGCAGCATAATGGGGCGACAGGGCCGTGCGTCTTACAATGAGCAGTTCTTC.

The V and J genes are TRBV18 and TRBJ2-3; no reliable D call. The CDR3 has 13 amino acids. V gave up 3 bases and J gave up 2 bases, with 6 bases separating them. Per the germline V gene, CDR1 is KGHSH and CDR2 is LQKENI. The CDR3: CASSPPFTDTQYF. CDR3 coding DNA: TGTGCCAGCTCACCCCCCTTCACAGATACGCAGTATTTT.

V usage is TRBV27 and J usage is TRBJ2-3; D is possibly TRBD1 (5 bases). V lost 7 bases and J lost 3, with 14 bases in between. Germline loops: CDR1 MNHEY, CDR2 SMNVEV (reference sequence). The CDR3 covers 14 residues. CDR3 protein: CASTLGAMTDTQYF. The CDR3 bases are TGTGCCAGCACCCTAGGGGCCATGACAGATACGCAGTATTTT.

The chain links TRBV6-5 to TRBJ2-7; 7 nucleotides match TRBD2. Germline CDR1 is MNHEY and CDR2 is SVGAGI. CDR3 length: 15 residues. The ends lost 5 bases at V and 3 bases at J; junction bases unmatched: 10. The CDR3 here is CASSRAGTNNYEQYF. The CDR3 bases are TGTGCCAGCAGTCGTGCCGGGACTAACAACTACGAGCAGTACTTC.

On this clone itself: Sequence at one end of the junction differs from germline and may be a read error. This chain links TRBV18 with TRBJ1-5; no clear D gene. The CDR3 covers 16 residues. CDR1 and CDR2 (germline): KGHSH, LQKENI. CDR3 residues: CASAPFGPPNDQPQHF. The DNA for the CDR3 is TGTGCCAGCGCACCATTCGGTCCTCCGAATGATCAGCCCCAGCATTTT.

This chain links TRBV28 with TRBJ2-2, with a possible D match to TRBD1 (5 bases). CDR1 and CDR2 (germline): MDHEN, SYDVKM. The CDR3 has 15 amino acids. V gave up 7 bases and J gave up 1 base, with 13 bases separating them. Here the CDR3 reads CASTKGLENTGELFF. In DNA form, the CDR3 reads TGTGCCAGCACTAAGGGGTTGGAGAACACCGGGGAGCTGTTTTTT. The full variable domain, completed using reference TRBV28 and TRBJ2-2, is DVKVTQSSRYLVKRTGEKVFLECVQDMDHENMFWYRQDPGLGLRLIYFSYDVKMKEKGDIPEGYSVSREKKERFSLILESASTNQTSMYLCASTKGLENTGELFFGEGSRLTVL.

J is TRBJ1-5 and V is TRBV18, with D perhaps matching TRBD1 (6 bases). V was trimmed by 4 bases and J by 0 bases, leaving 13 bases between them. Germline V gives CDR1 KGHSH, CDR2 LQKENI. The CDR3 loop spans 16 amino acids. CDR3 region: CASSRIQGASNQPQHF. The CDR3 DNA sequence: TGTGCCAGCTCACGAATACAGGGCGCTAGCAATCAGCCCCAGCATTTT.

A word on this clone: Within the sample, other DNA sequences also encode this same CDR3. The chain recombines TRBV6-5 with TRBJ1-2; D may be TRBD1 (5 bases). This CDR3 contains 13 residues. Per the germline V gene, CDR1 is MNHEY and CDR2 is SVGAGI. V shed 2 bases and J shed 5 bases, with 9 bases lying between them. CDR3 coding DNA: TGTGCCAGCAGTTACGACAGAAATTATGGCTACACCTTC. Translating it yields CASSYDRNYGYTF.

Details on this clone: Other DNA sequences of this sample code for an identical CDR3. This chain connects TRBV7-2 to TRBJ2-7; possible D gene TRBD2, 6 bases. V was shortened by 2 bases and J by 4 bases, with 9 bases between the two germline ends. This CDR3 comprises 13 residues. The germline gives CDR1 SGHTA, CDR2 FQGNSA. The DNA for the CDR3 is TGTGCCAGCAGCTTAAACGGGGGTTACGAGCAGTACTTC. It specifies CASSLNGGYEQYF. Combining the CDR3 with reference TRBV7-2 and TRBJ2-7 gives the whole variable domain GAGVSQSPSNKVTEKGKDVELRCDPISGHTALYWYRQSLGQGLEFLIYFQGNSAPDKSGLPSDRFSAERTGGSVSTLTIQRTQQEDSAVYLCASSLNGGYEQYFGPGTRLTVT.

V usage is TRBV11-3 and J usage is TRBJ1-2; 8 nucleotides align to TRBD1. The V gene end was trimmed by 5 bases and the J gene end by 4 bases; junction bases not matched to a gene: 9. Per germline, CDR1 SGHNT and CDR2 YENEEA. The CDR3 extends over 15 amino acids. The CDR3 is CASSRKDRAAYGYTF. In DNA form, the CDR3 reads TGTGCCAGCAGCCGTAAGGACAGGGCCGCCTATGGCTACACCTTC.

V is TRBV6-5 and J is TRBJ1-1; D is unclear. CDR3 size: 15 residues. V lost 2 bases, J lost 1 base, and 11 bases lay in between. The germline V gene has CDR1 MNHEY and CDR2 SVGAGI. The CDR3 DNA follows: TGTGCCAGCAGTTACACACAATCAGGGAACACTGAAGCTTTCTTT. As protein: CASSYTQSGNTEAFF.

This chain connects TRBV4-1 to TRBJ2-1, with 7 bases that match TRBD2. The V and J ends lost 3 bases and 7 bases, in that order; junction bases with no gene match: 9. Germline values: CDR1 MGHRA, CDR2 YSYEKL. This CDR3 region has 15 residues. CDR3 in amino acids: CASSQKMTSQNEQFF. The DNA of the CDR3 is TGCGCCAGCAGCCAGAAAATGACTAGCCAGAATGAGCAGTTCTTC.

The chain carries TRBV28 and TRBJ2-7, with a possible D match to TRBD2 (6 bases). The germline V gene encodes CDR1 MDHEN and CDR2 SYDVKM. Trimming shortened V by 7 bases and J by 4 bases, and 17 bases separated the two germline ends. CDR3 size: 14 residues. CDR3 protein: CASTVGLAKYEQYF. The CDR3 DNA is TGTGCCAGCACCGTGGGACTGGCTAAATACGAGCAGTACTTC.

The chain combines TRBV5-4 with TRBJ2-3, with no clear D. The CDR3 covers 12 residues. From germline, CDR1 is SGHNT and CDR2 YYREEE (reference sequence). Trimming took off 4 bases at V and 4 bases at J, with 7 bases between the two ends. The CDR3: CASSAQADTQYF. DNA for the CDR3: TGTGCCAGCAGCGCCCAGGCAGATACGCAGTATTTT.

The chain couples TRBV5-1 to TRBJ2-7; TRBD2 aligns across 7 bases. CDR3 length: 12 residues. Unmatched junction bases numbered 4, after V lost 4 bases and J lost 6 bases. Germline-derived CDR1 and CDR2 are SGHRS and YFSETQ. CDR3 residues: CASSRTRGEQYF. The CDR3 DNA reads TGCGCCAGCAGCAGGACTAGGGGCGAGCAGTACTTC.

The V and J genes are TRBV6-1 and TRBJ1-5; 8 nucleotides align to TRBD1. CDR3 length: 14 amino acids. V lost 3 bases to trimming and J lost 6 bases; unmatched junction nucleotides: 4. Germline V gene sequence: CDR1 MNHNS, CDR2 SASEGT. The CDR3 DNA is TGTGCCAGCAGTGATTCAGGGGGCGGTCAGCCCCAGCATTTT. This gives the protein CASSDSGGGQPQHF.

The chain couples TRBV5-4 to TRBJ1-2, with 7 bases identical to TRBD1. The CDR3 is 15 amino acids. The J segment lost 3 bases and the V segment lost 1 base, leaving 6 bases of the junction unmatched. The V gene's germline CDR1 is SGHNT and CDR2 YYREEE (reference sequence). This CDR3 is CASSLLSGTDYGYTF. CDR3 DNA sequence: TGTGCCAGCAGCTTGTTATCCGGGACAGACTATGGCTACACCTTC.